These T cell receptor beta chains were read from a single sample in a study of T cells in Graves' hyperthyroidism and ophthalmopathy. In TCRdb, the multiplex PCR reads were re-called with MiXCR into one record per CDR3 protein. Among roughly 740,000 distinct CDR3 sequences listed, roughly 15% were seen once. Sequencing was done on a sample of blood. Source of these receptors: a man aged 18 to 29 with Graves' hyperthyroidism. CDR3s include the opening cysteine and the closing phenylalanine or tryptophan. The D gene is left open where the match is weak. Clone size is shown for a subset of rows, as once, few, many or a class of expanded clone.

j_gene | v_gene | d_gene | abundance | CDR3nt | CDR3aa
TRBJ2-7 | TRBV19 | NA | NA | TGTGCCAGTAGCCAACAGGGTTTCGGCGAGCAGTACTTC | CASSQQGFGEQYF
TRBJ2-2 | TRBV11-2 | NA | NA | TGTGCCAGCACGGTGGGGGTTCGCACCGGGGAGCTGTTTTTT | CASTVGVRTGELFF
TRBJ2-3 | TRBV12-3/TRBV12-4 | TRBD2 | few | TGTGCCAGCAGATTAGCGGGCCTGTCCACAGATACGCAGTATTTT | CASRLAGLSTDTQYF
TRBJ2-7 | TRBV5-1 | NA | NA | TGCGCCAGCAGCTTGGGTCCGGACTCCTACGAGCAGTACTTC | CASSLGPDSYEQYF
TRBJ1-1 | TRBV10-2 | NA | NA | TGCGCCAGCAGCCGAGTGGGAGGGAGTAACACTGAAGCTTTCTTT | CASSRVGGSNTEAFF
TRBJ1-5 | TRBV19 | NA | NA | TGTGCCAGTAGTATCCGGGGTCATCAGCCCCAGCATTTT | CASSIRGHQPQHF
TRBJ2-6 | TRBV20-1 | TRBD2 | NA | TGCAGTGCTGGCGGGAGCGCCAACGTCCTGACTTTC | CSAGGSANVLTF
TRBJ2-4 | TRBV11-2 | NA | many | TGTGCCAGCAGCTTTGGGGGCCTTCTGGGTCGCAAAAACATTCAGTACTTC | CASSFGGLLGRKNIQYF
TRBJ2-7 | TRBV18 | NA | many | TGTGCCAGCTCACCACGAGAGGCAGGGTCCTACGAGCAGTACTTC | CASSPREAGSYEQYF
TRBJ2-3 | TRBV6-5 | TRBD1 | many | TGTGCCAGCAGTTACTCGAGGGACAGGGGAGATACGCAGTATTTT | CASSYSRDRGDTQYF
TRBJ2-3 | TRBV6-1 | TRBD2 | many | TGTGCCAGCAGGGGGGGGACAGATACGCAGTATTTT | CASRGGTDTQYF
TRBJ1-3 | TRBV5-1 | TRBD1 | NA | TGCGCCAGCACCGACAGGGGCCTCTCTGGAAACACCATATATTTT | CASTDRGLSGNTIYF
TRBJ2-3 | TRBV28 | TRBD1 | many | TGTGCCAGCAGTACAGGGGGCGTAGGCACAGATACGCAGTATTTT | CASSTGGVGTDTQYF
TRBJ2-1 | TRBV6-1 | NA | few | TGTGCCAGCAGTGAAGTGGTAGCCGTTTACAATGAGCAGTTCTTC | CASSEVVAVYNEQFF
TRBJ1-1 | TRBV20-1 | NA | NA | TGCAGTGCTTCCCGTATTACAGGGACCGAAGCTTTCTTT | CSASRITGTEAFF
TRBJ2-5 | TRBV20-1 | TRBD1 | many | TGCAGTGCCCCGGACAGGGGCCTAGAGACCCAGTACTTC | CSAPDRGLETQYF
TRBJ2-1 | TRBV24-1 | NA | NA | TGTGCCACCAGTGACCCCCAAACTACTTACAATGAGCAGTTCTTC | CATSDPQTTYNEQFF
TRBJ2-2 | TRBV6-5 | NA | NA | TGTGCCAGCAGTAACAGGGTAGCGAACACCGGGGAGCTGTTTTTT | CASSNRVANTGELFF
TRBJ1-3 | TRBV7-8 | NA | many | TGTGCCAGCAGCTTTACCTCAGGACCCCCTTGGGGCACCATATATTTT | CASSFTSGPPWGTIYF
TRBJ2-5 | TRBV29-1 | NA | few | TGCAGCGTTGGAGGGCTAGCGCAAGAGACCCAGTACTTC | CSVGGLAQETQYF
TRBJ2-4 | TRBV27 | NA | many | TGTGCCAGCAGTGTATCGGGATCTAAAAACATTCAGTACTTC | CASSVSGSKNIQYF
TRBJ1-5 | TRBV28 | NA | NA | TGTGCCAGCAGCGAACCCACCGGGACTAAAAAGCCCCAGCATTTT | CASSEPTGTKKPQHF
TRBJ1-1 | TRBV28 | TRBD1 | many | TGTGCCAGCAGCCGCCAGGACAGGAGGACTGAAGCTTTCTTT | CASSRQDRRTEAFF
TRBJ1-1 | TRBV27 | TRBD1 | many | TGTGCCAGCAGTTTAGGGACAGGGGTAAACACTGAAGCTTTCTTT | CASSLGTGVNTEAFF
TRBJ2-1 | TRBV27 | NA | many | TGTGCCAGCAGTTTGGACGCTTACAATGAGCAGTTCTTC | CASSLDAYNEQFF
TRBJ1-5 | TRBV20-1 | TRBD1 | few | TGCAGTGCTAGTCTACAGGGGGCGAGTCAGCCCCAGCATTTT | CSASLQGASQPQHF
TRBJ2-5 | TRBV2 | NA | many | TGTGCCAGCTGGGGAGCCTCGCAGGAGACCCAGTACTTC | CASWGASQETQYF
TRBJ2-3 | TRBV11-2 | NA | many | TGTGCCAGCAGCTGGGGGGCTAGCACAGATACGCAGTATTTT | CASSWGASTDTQYF
TRBJ1-2 | TRBV12-5 | TRBD1 | many | TGTGCTAGTGGTTTGACCCGGACAGGGCCTCGATATGGCTACACCTTC | CASGLTRTGPRYGYTF
TRBJ1-1 | TRBV18 | NA | many | TGTGCCAGCTCCCGAGAGGGGAGGAACACTGAAGCTTTCTTT | CASSREGRNTEAFF
TRBJ2-1 | TRBV19 | TRBD2 | NA | TGTGCCAGTTCTTATATAGCGGGAGGCGCCAATGAGCAGTTCTTC | CASSYIAGGANEQFF
TRBJ2-3 | TRBV5-1 | TRBD2 | many | TGCGCCAGCAGCCGGGGGGAAGGAGATACGCAGTATTTT | CASSRGEGDTQYF
TRBJ2-3 | TRBV6-2/TRBV6-3 | NA | few | TGTGCCAGCAGTTACGGCAGGGGTCGGGCAGATACGCAGTATTTT | CASSYGRGRADTQYF
TRBJ2-1 | TRBV18 | TRBD2 | many | TGTGCCAGCTCACCAAGGGGGCGGGAGGGCGTCAATGAGCAGTTCTTC | CASSPRGREGVNEQFF
TRBJ2-7 | TRBV28 | TRBD2 | many | TGTGCCAGCCTCCCCGGGGGGGCGGCAGGCTACGAGCAGTACTTC | CASLPGGAAGYEQYF
TRBJ2-3 | TRBV2 | NA | NA | TGTGCCAGCAGTGAGAGGGACATCAAAACGCAGTATTTT | CASSERDIKTQYF
TRBJ1-5 | TRBV12-3/TRBV12-4 | TRBD1 | many | TGTGCCAGCAGTTTACGGGCGGGCAGGGGGGTTCAGCCCCAGCATTTT | CASSLRAGRGVQPQHF
TRBJ2-7 | TRBV7-2 | NA | few | TGTGCCAGCAGCTTAGTGGGACGGACCGCCTACGAGCAGTACTTC | CASSLVGRTAYEQYF
TRBJ1-5 | TRBV12-3/TRBV12-4 | NA | NA | TGTGCCAGCAGCCCCGGACCTTACACTAATCAGCCCCAGCATTTT | CASSPGPYTNQPQHF
TRBJ2-2 | TRBV12-3/TRBV12-4 | NA | many | TGTGCCAGCAGCAAACAGGGTGGTCCCGGGGAGCTGTTTTTT | CASSKQGGPGELFF
TRBJ1-4 | TRBV6-5 | NA | NA | TGTGCCAGCAGTTACGGATCCGTTGGGGGTGAAAAACTGTTTTTT | CASSYGSVGGEKLFF
TRBJ2-7 | TRBV28 | TRBD2 | many | TGTGCCAGCAGTCCCCCAGGAGCGGGGTTGGCCTACGAGCAGTACTTC | CASSPPGAGLAYEQYF
TRBJ2-7 | TRBV4-1 | NA | NA | TGCGCCAGCAGCCAAGTAGGAGGTGCCCTCTACGAGCAGTACTTC | CASSQVGGALYEQYF